This T cell receptor (beta chain) was sequenced during a study of blood T cell repertoires in COVID-19. Study in general: Both acute and convalescent COVID-19 samples were obtained from the United States, Italy and Spain.

Seattle enrolled patients during active infection and tracked them longitudinally. Looked up from germline, CDR1 is MNHEY and CDR2 is SVGAGI. Unmatched junction bases numbered 4, after V lost 0 bases and J lost 3 bases. The CDR3 loop spans 15 amino acids. The method was immunoSEQ multiplex PCR; TCRdb's version includes in-frame clones alone and lacks a portion of them. Of around 480,000 clones in the sample, approximately 89% were seen once. The V gene is TRBV6-5, the J gene TRBJ1-1; 7 bases match TRBD1. This receptor was taken from a woman between 45 and 60 years old with COVID-19, enrolled during active disease. Sequencing used peripheral blood. The CDR3 region is CASSYSMQGDTEAFF. The CDR3 DNA is TGTGCCAGCAGTTACTCGATGCAGGGGGACACTGAAGCTTTCTTT.